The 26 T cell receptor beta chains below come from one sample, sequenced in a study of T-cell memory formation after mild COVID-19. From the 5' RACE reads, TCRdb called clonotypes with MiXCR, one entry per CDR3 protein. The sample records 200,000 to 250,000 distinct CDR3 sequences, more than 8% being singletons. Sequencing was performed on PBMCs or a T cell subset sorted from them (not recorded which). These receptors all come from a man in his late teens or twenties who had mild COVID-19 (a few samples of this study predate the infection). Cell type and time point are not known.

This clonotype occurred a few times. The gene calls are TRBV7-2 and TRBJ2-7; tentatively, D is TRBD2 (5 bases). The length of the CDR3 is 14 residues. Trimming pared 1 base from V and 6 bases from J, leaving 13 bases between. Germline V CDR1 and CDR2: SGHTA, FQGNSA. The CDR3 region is CASSLGPGSREQYV. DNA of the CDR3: TGTGCCAGCAGCTTAGGCCCGGGGTCGCGCGAGCAGTACGTC.

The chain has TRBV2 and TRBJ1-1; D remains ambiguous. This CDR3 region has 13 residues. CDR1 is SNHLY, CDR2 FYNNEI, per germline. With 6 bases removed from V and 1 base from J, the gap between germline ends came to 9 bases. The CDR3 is CASRIKGNTEAFF. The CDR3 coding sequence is TGTGCCAGCAGGATAAAAGGGAACACTGAAGCTTTCTTT.

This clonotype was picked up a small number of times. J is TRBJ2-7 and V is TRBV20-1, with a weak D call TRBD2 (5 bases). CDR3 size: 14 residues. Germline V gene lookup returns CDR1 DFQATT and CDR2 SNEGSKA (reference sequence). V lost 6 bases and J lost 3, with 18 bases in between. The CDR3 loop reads CSATDGPGDYEQYV. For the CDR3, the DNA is TGCAGTGCCACGGACGGACCCGGGGACTACGAGCAGTACGTC.

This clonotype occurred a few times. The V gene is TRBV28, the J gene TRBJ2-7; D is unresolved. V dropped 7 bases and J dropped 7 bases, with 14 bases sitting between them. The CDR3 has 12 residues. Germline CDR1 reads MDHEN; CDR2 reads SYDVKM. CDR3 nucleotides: TGTGCCAGCATGGTAAGGGTGGGAGAGCAGTACTTC. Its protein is CASMVRVGEQYF.

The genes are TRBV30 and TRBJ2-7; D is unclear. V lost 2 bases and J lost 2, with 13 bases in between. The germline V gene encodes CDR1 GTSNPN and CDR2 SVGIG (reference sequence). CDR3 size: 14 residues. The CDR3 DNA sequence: TGTGCCTGGAGTATAGGCGTCTTAACCTACGAGCAGTACTTC. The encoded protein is CAWSIGVLTYEQYF.

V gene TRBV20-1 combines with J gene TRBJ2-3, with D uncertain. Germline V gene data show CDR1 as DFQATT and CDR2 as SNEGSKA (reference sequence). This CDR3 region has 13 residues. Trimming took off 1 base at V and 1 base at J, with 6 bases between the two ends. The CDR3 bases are TGCAGTGCTAGAGTTGAAGGCACAGATACGCAGTATTTT. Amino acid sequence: CSARVEGTDTQYF.

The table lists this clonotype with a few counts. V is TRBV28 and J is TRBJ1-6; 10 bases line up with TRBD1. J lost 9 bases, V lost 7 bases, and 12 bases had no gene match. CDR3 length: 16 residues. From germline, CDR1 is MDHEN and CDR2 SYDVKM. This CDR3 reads CASNSGTGDQISPLHF. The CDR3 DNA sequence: TGTGCCAGCAACTCCGGGACAGGGGACCAAATTTCACCCCTCCACTTT.

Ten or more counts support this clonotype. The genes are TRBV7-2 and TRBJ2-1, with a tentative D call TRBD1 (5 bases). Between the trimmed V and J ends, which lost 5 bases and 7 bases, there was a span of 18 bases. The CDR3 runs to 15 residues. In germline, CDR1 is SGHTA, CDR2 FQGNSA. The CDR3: CASSPTRAQSNEQFF. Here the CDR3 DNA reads TGTGCCAGCAGCCCCACCAGGGCCCAATCGAATGAGCAGTTCTTC.

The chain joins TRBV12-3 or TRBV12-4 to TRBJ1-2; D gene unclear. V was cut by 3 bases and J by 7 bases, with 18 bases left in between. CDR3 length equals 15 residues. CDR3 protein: CASSLRYWGASGYTF. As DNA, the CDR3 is TGTGCCAGCAGTTTGCGGTATTGGGGAGCGAGTGGCTACACCTTC.

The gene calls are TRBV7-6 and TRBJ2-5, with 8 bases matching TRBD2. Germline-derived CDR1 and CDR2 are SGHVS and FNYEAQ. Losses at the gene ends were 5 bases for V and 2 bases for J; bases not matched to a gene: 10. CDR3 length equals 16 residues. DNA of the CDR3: TGTGCCAGCAGCAGTATTATCGCTAGCGGGCAAGAGACCCAGTACTTC. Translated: CASSSIIASGQETQYF.

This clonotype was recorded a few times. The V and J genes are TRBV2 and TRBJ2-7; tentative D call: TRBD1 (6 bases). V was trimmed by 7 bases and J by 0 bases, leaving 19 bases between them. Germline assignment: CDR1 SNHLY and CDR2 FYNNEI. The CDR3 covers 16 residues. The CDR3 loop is CASTFGQGTSSYEQYF. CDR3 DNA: TGTGCCAGCACCTTCGGGCAGGGGACGAGCTCCTACGAGCAGTACTTC.

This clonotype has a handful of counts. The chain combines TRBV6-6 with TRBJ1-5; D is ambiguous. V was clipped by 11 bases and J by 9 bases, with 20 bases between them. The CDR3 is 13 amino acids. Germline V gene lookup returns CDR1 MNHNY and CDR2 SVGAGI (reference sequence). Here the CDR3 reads CAGCDSGVGPQHF. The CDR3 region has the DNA TGTGCCGGGTGTGATTCGGGTGTCGGGCCCCAGCATTTT.

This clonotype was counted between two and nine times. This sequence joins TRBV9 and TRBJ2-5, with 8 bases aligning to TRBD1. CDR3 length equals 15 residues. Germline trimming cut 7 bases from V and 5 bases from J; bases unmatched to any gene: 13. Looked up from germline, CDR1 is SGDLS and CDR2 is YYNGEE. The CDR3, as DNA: TGTGCCAGCGCCCGGTCGACAGGGGACGGGGAGACCCAGTACTTC. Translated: CASARSTGDGETQYF.

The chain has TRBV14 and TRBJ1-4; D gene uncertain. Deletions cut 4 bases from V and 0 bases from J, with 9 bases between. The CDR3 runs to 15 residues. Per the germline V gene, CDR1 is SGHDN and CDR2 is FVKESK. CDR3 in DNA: TGTGCCAGCAGCCTTCCGGGAACAACTAATGAAAAACTGTTTTTT. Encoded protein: CASSLPGTTNEKLFF.

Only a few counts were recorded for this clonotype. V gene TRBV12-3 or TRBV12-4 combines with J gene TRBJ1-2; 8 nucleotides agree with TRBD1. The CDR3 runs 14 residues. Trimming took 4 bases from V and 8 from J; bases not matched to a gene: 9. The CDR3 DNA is TGTGCCAGCAGTTCCCTGGGACAGGCGAAAGGCTACACCTTC. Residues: CASSSLGQAKGYTF.

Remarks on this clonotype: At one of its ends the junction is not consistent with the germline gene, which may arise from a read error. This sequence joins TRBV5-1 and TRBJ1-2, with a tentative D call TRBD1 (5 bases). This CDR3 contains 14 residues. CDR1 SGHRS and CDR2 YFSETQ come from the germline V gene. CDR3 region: CASSLAPQDQKAHF. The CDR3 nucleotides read TGCGCCAGCAGCTTGGCCCCACAGGATCAAAAAGCGCACTTC.

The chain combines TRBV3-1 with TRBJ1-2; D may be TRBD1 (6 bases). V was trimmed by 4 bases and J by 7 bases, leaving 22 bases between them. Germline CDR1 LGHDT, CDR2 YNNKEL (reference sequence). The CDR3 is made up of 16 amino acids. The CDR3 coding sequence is TGTGCCAGCAGCCTCCGCCCCGCAGGGGTAAGTGGTGGCTACACCTTC. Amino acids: CASSLRPAGVSGGYTF.

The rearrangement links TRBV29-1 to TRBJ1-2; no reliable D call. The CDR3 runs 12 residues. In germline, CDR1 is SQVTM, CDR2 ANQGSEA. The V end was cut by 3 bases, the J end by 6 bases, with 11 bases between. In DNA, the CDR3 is TGCAGCGTTGACCGGGGAGAGAATGGCTACACCTTC. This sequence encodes CSVDRGENGYTF.

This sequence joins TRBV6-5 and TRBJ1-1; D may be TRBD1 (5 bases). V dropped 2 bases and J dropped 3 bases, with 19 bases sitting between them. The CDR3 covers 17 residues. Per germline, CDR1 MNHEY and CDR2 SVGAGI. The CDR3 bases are TGTGCCAGCAGTTACGAGGGACGCAAGGCGGCACACACTGAAGCTTTCTTT. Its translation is CASSYEGRKAAHTEAFF.

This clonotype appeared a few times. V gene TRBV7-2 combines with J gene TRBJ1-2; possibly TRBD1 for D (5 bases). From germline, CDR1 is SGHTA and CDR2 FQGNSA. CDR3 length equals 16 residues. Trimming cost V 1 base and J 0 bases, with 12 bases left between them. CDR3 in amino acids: CASSLVVGPANYGYTF. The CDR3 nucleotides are TGTGCCAGCAGCTTAGTGGTGGGGCCCGCTAACTATGGCTACACCTTC.

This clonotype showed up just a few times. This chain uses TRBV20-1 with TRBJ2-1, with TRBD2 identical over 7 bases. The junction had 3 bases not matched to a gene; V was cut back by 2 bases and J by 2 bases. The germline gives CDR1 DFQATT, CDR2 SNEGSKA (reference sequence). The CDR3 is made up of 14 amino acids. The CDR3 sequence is CSARSSGPYNEQFF. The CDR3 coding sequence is TGCAGTGCTAGATCTAGCGGCCCCTACAATGAGCAGTTCTTC.

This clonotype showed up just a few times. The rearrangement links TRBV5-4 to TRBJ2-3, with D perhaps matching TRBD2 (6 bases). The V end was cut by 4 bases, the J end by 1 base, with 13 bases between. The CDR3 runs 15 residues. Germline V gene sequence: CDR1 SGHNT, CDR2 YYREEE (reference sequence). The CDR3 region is CASSPEGSGTDTQYF. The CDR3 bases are TGTGCCAGCAGCCCGGAGGGCAGCGGCACAGATACGCAGTATTTT.

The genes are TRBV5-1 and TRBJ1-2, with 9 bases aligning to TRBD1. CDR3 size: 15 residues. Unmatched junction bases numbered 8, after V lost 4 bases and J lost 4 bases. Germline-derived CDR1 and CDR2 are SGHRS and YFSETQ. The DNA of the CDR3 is TGCGCCAGCAGCACGGGACAGGGCAAAAGCTATGGCTACACCTTC. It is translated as CASSTGQGKSYGYTF.

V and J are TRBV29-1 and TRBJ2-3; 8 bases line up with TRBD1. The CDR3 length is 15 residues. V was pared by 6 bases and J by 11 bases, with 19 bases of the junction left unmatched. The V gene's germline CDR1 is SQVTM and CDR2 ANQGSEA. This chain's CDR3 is CSVDPGQGRPRGQYF. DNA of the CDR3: TGCAGCGTCGACCCCGGACAGGGTCGGCCGCGGGGGCAGTATTTT.

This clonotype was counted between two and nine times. The CDR3 loop reads CATSRESGPYEKLFF. CDR3 in DNA: TGTGCCACCAGCAGAGAGTCAGGGCCTTATGAAAAACTGTTTTTT. This chain uses TRBV15 with TRBJ1-4; tentatively, D is TRBD1 (5 bases). The CDR3 loop spans 15 amino acids. Germline V gives CDR1 LNHNV, CDR2 YYDKDF (reference sequence). Between the trimmed V and J ends, which lost 0 bases and 6 bases, there was a span of 11 bases. Looking up the rest from reference TRBV15 and TRBJ1-4 gives the full variable domain: DAMVIQNPRYQVTQFGKPVTLSCSQTLNHNVMYWYQQKSSQAPKLLFHYYDKDFNNEADTPDNFQSRRPNTSFCFLDIRSPGLGDTAMYLCATSRESGPYEKLFFGSGTQLSVL.

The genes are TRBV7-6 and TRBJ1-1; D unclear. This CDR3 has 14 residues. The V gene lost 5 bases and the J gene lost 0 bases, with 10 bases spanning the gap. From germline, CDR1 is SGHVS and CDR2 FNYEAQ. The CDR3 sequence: CASSPEVLNTEAFF. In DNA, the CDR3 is TGTGCCAGCAGCCCAGAGGTGTTGAACACTGAAGCTTTCTTT.